Shown below are 13 T cell receptor beta chains from a single sample sequenced in a study of shared clonotypes between healthy human individuals (dated by TCRdb to the early 2020s). The library was prepared using the immunoSEQ multiplex PCR assay. TCRdb mirrors the immuneACCESS table, restricted to in-frame sequences. Some clones are absent from its copies; in checked studies, under half trace to an unresolved V gene, and the reason for the others is unknown. The sample table shows roughly 1,500,000 clones, and around 98% are seen once. The ten most abundant clones make up roughly 0.42% of the sample. Sequenced sample: naive CD4+ T cells sorted from blood. This sample's cell subset or site label indicates: CD45RA+ positively selected. The receptors were sampled from a man aged 30-40 years in good health.

The gene calls are TRBV6-1 and TRBJ2-4; D is uncertain. Germline V gene sequence: CDR1 MNHNS, CDR2 SASEGT. The V end lost 5 bases, the J end lost 0 bases, and 8 bases lay between the germline ends. CDR3 length equals 14 residues. The CDR3 protein is CASSPNPAKNIQYF. In DNA, the CDR3 is TGTGCCAGCAGTCCGAATCCAGCCAAAAACATTCAGTACTTC.

The chain joins TRBV2 to TRBJ1-5, with 7 bases matching TRBD1. The ends lost 6 bases at V and 6 bases at J; junction bases unmatched: 11. Looked up from germline, CDR1 is SNHLY and CDR2 is FYNNEI. The CDR3 contains 15 residues. In DNA, the CDR3 is TGTGCCAGCAGCCGAGACAGGGCCCTCGGTCAGCCCCAGCATTTT. Amino acids: CASSRDRALGQPQHF. The variable domain in full, with the rest retrieved from reference TRBV2 and TRBJ1-5, is EPEVTQTPSHQVTQMGQEVILRCVPISNHLYFYWYRQILGQKVEFLVSFYNNEISEKSEIFDDQFSVERPDGSNFTLKIRSTKLEDSAMYFCASSRDRALGQPQHFGDGTRLSIL.

The genes are TRBV2 and TRBJ1-2, with TRBD1 as a possible D gene (6 bases). CDR3 length equals 15 residues. V was clipped by 7 bases and J by 3 bases, with 18 bases between them. Per germline, CDR1 SNHLY and CDR2 FYNNEI. CDR3 protein: CASNSLQGGDYGYTF. The CDR3 DNA sequence: TGTGCCAGCAATAGTTTACAGGGAGGGGACTATGGCTACACCTTC.

This CDR3 is CASSLEASGRLKEQFF. CDR3 coding DNA: TGCGCCAGCAGCTTGGAGGCTAGCGGGAGACTGAAAGAGCAGTTCTTC. V is TRBV5-1 and J is TRBJ2-1, with TRBD2 identical over 10 bases. The CDR3 covers 16 residues. J was trimmed by 10 bases and V by 0 bases; bases with no gene match: 10. The germline CDR1 and CDR2 sequences are SGHRS and YFSETQ.

This chain uses TRBV6-1 with TRBJ2-1, with D unresolved. The CDR3 is 11 residues long. V gave up 5 bases and J gave up 6 bases, with 5 bases separating them. Germline CDR1 and CDR2: MNHNS and SASEGT. For the CDR3, the DNA is TGTGCCAGCAGTAATACCAATGAGCAGTTCTTC. This sequence encodes CASSNTNEQFF.

This rearrangement joins TRBV18 to TRBJ2-7; D possibly uses TRBD1 or TRBD2 (6 bases each). Germline V gene data show CDR1 as KGHSH and CDR2 as LQKENI. V lost 2 bases and J 2 bases, leaving 13 bases between the germline ends. The CDR3 runs to 15 residues. The CDR3 sequence is CASSPEEGGAYEQYF. Written as DNA, the CDR3 is TGTGCCAGCTCACCAGAGGAGGGGGGAGCCTACGAGCAGTACTTC.

The gene calls are TRBV15 and TRBJ1-5; D might be TRBD1 (5 bases). The CDR3 runs 18 residues. Per the germline V gene, CDR1 is LNHNV and CDR2 is YYDKDF (reference sequence). Deletions cut 1 base from V and 2 bases from J, with 18 bases between. CDR3 nucleotides: TGTGCCACCAGCAGAGGGGACGGTGGGCCGGGGGGCAATCAGCCCCAGCATTTT. Its protein is CATSRGDGGPGGNQPQHF.

The rearrangement joins TRBV18 to TRBJ2-7; 11 bases line up with TRBD2. The germline gives CDR1 KGHSH, CDR2 LQKENI. The CDR3 sequence is 16 residues long. V was pared by 1 base and J by 5 bases, with 7 bases of the junction left unmatched. Here the CDR3 reads CASSPLLAGGVHEQYF. For the CDR3, the DNA is TGTGCCAGCTCACCACTCTTAGCGGGAGGGGTCCACGAGCAGTACTTC.

The V and J genes are TRBV2 and TRBJ2-7, with 8 bases that match TRBD2. V trimming: 1 base; J trimming: 3 bases; junction bases outside the gene matches: 8. This CDR3 comprises 16 residues. Germline assignment: CDR1 SNHLY and CDR2 FYNNEI. The CDR3 here is CASSEVGREANYEQYF. Here the CDR3 DNA reads TGTGCCAGCAGTGAAGTAGGGCGGGAGGCTAACTACGAGCAGTACTTC. Combining the CDR3 with reference TRBV2 and TRBJ2-7 gives the whole variable domain EPEVTQTPSHQVTQMGQEVILRCVPISNHLYFYWYRQILGQKVEFLVSFYNNEISEKSEIFDDQFSVERPDGSNFTLKIRSTKLEDSAMYFCASSEVGREANYEQYFGPGTRLTVT.

V is TRBV5-1 and J is TRBJ2-7, with D hard to call. The CDR3 covers 14 residues. Germline lookup yields CDR1 SGHRS and CDR2 YFSETQ. Trimming pared 0 bases from V and 3 bases from J, leaving 10 bases between. The CDR3: CASSLALANYEQYF. As DNA, the CDR3 is TGCGCCAGCAGCTTGGCCTTGGCCAACTACGAGCAGTACTTC.

A note on this clone: The sample contains more than one DNA sequence encoding this CDR3. The chain is built from TRBV11-2 and TRBJ2-7; 9 positions match TRBD1. Germline CDR1 is SGHAT and CDR2 is FQNNGV. J was trimmed by 3 bases and V by 3 bases; bases with no gene match: 3. There are 14 residues in the CDR3. For the CDR3, the DNA is TGTGCCAGCAGCTTGGGGACAGGGATCTACGAGCAGTACTTC. Residues: CASSLGTGIYEQYF.

This chain joins TRBV7-8 and TRBJ2-5; 13 bases are a match to TRBD2. Germline values: CDR1 SGHVS, CDR2 FQNEAQ. The V gene end was trimmed by 3 bases and the J gene end by 3 bases; junction bases not matched to a gene: 1. The CDR3 runs to 15 residues. This CDR3 reads CASSFTSGREETQYF. CDR3 sequence (DNA): TGTGCCAGCAGCTTTACTAGCGGGAGGGAAGAGACCCAGTACTTC. The full variable domain, completed using reference TRBV7-8 and TRBJ2-5, is GAGVSQSPRYKVAKRGQDVALRCDPISGHVSLFWYQQALGQGPEFLTYFQNEAQLDKSGLPSDRFFAERPEGSVSTLKIQRTQQEDSAVYLCASSFTSGREETQYFGPGTRLLVL.

The gene calls are TRBV7-2 and TRBJ2-7; TRBD2 aligns across 11 bases. Germline trimming cut 5 bases from V and 3 bases from J; bases unmatched to any gene: 6. CDR1 is SGHTA and CDR2 is FQGNSA in the germline V gene. The CDR3 sequence is 15 residues long. This chain's CDR3 is CASSPTSGSYYEQYF. CDR3 bases: TGTGCCAGCAGCCCAACTAGCGGGAGTTACTACGAGCAGTACTTC.